The clone carrying this T cell receptor (beta chain) was observed a handful of times. The target antigen is unknown. The junction and the germline gene differ at one end; a read error may be behind it. There are 11 residues in the CDR3. Germline V lookup: CDR1 SEHNR, CDR2 FQNEAQ (reference sequence). The entry originates in a study of cytomegalovirus exposure and HLA in healthy donors. Notes on the study in general: With DRB1 most and HLA-C fewest, TCR association rates differed between HLA loci in a later analysis. Most TCR sequences were rare, but some public TCRs occurred in many donors.

Both 60 Vbeta primers and 13 Jbeta primers went into the PCR. The table came from immunoSEQ multiplex PCR; TCRdb's copy has only in-frame clones and leaves some out. The sample contains 60,000 or so clones, approximately 71% of which appear only once. This chain uses TRBV7-9 with TRBJ2-7; no firm D call. The sequence was obtained from a woman aged 40 to 50 in good health and CMV-seropositive. Sequencing was done on a sample of PBMCs. CDR3 sequence reads: CSSSTGYEQYF. The CDR3 nucleotides are TGTTCCAGCAGCACCGGCTACGAGCAGTACTTC.